These 16 T cell receptor beta chains originate from one sample sequenced in a study of CD4 T cells in relation to SARS-CoV-2 and coronaviruses. The unexposed donors gave CD4+ T cells in about 2011-2019, prior to COVID-19. Assay: immunoSEQ multiplex PCR; the TCRdb copy retains only in-frame clones and omits some. This sample yields under 90,000 clones, of which 85% to 95% are seen a single time; under 0.25% belongs to the top ten. Sequencing was done on a sample of naive CD4+ T cells from PBMCs. Stated subset: naive CD4+ T cells isolated by negative enrichment. Receptor source: a human donor in good health.

This clone has a single count. The V call is TRBV7-2, the J call TRBJ1-3; no firm D call. This CDR3 has 12 amino acids. Germline loops: CDR1 SGHTA, CDR2 FQGNSA. V shed 2 bases and J shed 6 bases, with 5 bases lying between them. The CDR3 loop reads CASSLSENTIYF. The CDR3 nucleotides are TGTGCCAGCAGCTTAAGTGAAAACACCATATATTTT.

This clone is a singleton in its sample. The chain employs TRBV2 and TRBJ1-5; 7 positions match TRBD1. The CDR3 consists of 14 residues. J gave up 3 bases and V 6 bases, and 5 bases lay outside the gene matches. Per germline, CDR1 SNHLY and CDR2 FYNNEI. In nucleotides, the CDR3 is TGTGCCAGCAGGTTCGGACAGGACAATCAGCCCCAGCATTTT. Translating gives CASRFGQDNQPQHF.

This chain links TRBV30 with TRBJ2-7; a possible D gene is TRBD2 (7 bases). V was pared by 3 bases and J by 6 bases, with 15 bases between. From germline, CDR1 is GTSNPN and CDR2 SVGIG (reference sequence). CDR3 length: 13 amino acids. In DNA form, the CDR3 reads TGTGCCTGGAGGTTCAACAGGGAGGGCGAGCAGTACTTC. Protein sequence: CAWRFNREGEQYF.

This rearrangement joins TRBV29-1 to TRBJ2-3, with TRBD1 identical over 7 bases. Germline V gene data show CDR1 as SQVTM and CDR2 as ANQGSEA. Trimming took 4 bases from V and 0 from J; bases not matched to a gene: 4. The CDR3 runs to 14 residues. The CDR3 spells CSVGQGVSTDTQYF. The CDR3 coding sequence is TGCAGCGTTGGGCAGGGGGTCAGCACAGATACGCAGTATTTT.

This clone showed up just a few times. The chain employs TRBV28 and TRBJ1-2; TRBD1 aligns across 7 bases. Trimming cost V 4 bases and J 2 bases; bases outside gene matches: 7. Germline CDR1 is MDHEN and CDR2 is SYDVKM. The CDR3 length is 15 residues. CDR3 in amino acids: CASSSPGTANYGYTF. Here the CDR3 DNA reads TGTGCCAGCAGTTCCCCCGGGACAGCCAACTATGGCTACACCTTC.

The chain carries TRBV7-2 and TRBJ2-3, with D unclear. The germline V gene encodes CDR1 SGHTA and CDR2 FQGNSA. CDR3 length: 13 residues. V dropped 3 bases and J dropped 4 bases, with 8 bases sitting between them. For the CDR3, the DNA is TGTGCCAGCAGCTTCAGTAATCCAGATACGCAGTATTTT. The encoded protein is CASSFSNPDTQYF. The full variable domain, rest sourced from reference TRBV7-2 and TRBJ2-3, is GAGVSQSPSNKVTEKGKDVELRCDPISGHTALYWYRQSLGQGLEFLIYFQGNSAPDKSGLPSDRFSAERTGGSVSTLTIQRTQQEDSAVYLCASSFSNPDTQYFGPGTRLTVL.

The CDR3 bases are TGTGCCAGCAGTGCCAGACAGGGGTATTCCTATGGCTACACCTTC. Amino acid sequence: CASSARQGYSYGYTF. This chain connects TRBV2 to TRBJ1-2; TRBD1 aligns across 8 bases. With V trimmed by 4 bases and J by 4 bases, 8 bases remained unmatched. CDR1 is SNHLY and CDR2 is FYNNEI in the germline V gene. CDR3 length: 15 residues.

The chain has TRBV28 and TRBJ2-1; TRBD2 aligns across 10 bases. In germline, CDR1 is MDHEN, CDR2 SYDVKM. The CDR3 sequence is 18 residues long. After removal of 9 bases from V and 6 bases from J, the junction contained 20 bases not matched to a gene. As DNA, the CDR3 is TGTGCCAGTATCAGAAGGGGGCTAGCGGGAGCTACCCCCAATGAGCAGTTCTTC. Translation: CASIRRGLAGATPNEQFF.

The gene calls are TRBV28 and TRBJ2-2; TRBD2 agrees at 7 bases. CDR3 length: 17 residues. J gave up 8 bases and V 4 bases, and 16 bases lay outside the gene matches. Germline V gives CDR1 MDHEN, CDR2 SYDVKM. The CDR3 DNA reads TGTGCCAGCAGTTCTCTTAGCGGGCGGTCCCGGGTAGGGGAGCTGTTTTTT. Its translation is CASSSLSGRSRVGELFF.

The chain links TRBV11-2 to TRBJ1-1, with no clear D. Trimming pared 5 bases from V and 4 bases from J, leaving 14 bases between. The CDR3 contains 14 residues. Germline CDR1 SGHAT, CDR2 FQNNGV. CDR3 in DNA: TGTGCCAGCAGCCGCCTCGGAGGTGGCACTGAAGCTTTCTTT. It specifies CASSRLGGGTEAFF.

The J gene is TRBJ2-1, the V gene TRBV5-1; D is uncertain. In germline, CDR1 is SGHRS, CDR2 YFSETQ. The V end lost 0 bases, the J end lost 5 bases, and 9 bases lay between the germline ends. The CDR3 contains 14 residues. CDR3 loop: CASSLDYLDNEQFF. For the CDR3, the DNA is TGCGCCAGCAGCTTGGATTACTTAGACAATGAGCAGTTCTTC.

The chain employs TRBV9 and TRBJ2-3, with D perhaps TRBD1 (6 bases). From germline, CDR1 is SGDLS and CDR2 YYNGEE. V was trimmed by 0 bases and J by 5 bases, leaving 10 bases between them. The CDR3 loop spans 14 amino acids. The CDR3 nucleotides read TGTGCCAGCAGCGTAGGACAGGCGGTAGATACGCAGTATTTT. This sequence encodes CASSVGQAVDTQYF.

The CDR3 nucleotides are TGTGCCAGCAGTTCACTAGGACAGGGCCGCACTGAAGCTTTCTTT. Amino acids: CASSSLGQGRTEAFF. This chain joins TRBV28 and TRBJ1-1; 8 bases match TRBD1. This CDR3 is 15 amino acids long. V dropped 4 bases and J dropped 4; count of bases not matched to a gene: 8. CDR1 and CDR2 from the germline V gene are MDHEN and SYDVKM.

This chain links TRBV24-1 with TRBJ2-7; D assignment may be TRBD1 or TRBD2 (5 bases each). The V gene lost 4 bases and the J gene lost 9 bases, with 18 bases spanning the gap. Germline V gene sequence: CDR1 KGHDR, CDR2 SFDVKD. This CDR3 comprises 14 residues. This CDR3 is CATSDAGTITGQYF. The CDR3 nucleotides are TGTGCCACCAGTGACGCCGGGACGATTACAGGGCAGTACTTC.

The rearrangement links TRBV11-3 to TRBJ2-3; 7 bases fit TRBD1. V was clipped by 5 bases and J by 0 bases; unmatched bases: 8. Germline assignment: CDR1 SGHNT and CDR2 YENEEA. CDR3 length: 16 amino acids. The CDR3 DNA sequence: TGTGCCAGCAGCCTCTCGGGGACAGTTAGCACAGATACGCAGTATTTT. It is translated as CASSLSGTVSTDTQYF.

The V gene is TRBV4-1, the J gene TRBJ2-7, with 7 bases identical to TRBD2. The CDR3 consists of 14 residues. CDR1 and CDR2 from the germline V gene are MGHRA and YSYEKL. J was trimmed by 1 base and V by 4 bases; bases with no gene match: 4. CDR3 loop: CASSLPGLSYEQYF. In nucleotides, the CDR3 is TGCGCCAGCAGCCTGCCGGGACTATCCTACGAGCAGTACTTC.